A selection of T cell receptor beta chains follows, all from one sample in a study of identical twins. TCRdb independently ran MiXCR on the 5' RACE reads; one entry per CDR3 protein. The sample lists approximately 530,000 distinct CDR3 sequences, about 20% occurring once. The data were also submitted as part of a second study, on yellow fever vaccine responses in identical twins.

Sequencing was performed on CD4+ T cells sorted from blood. Every receptor here comes from a woman in her late teens or twenties in good health. Both conserved end residues are part of each CDR3. The D gene is left open where the match is weak. Clone size is not always given. Where it is, it says once, few, many or a class for expanded clones.

D gene,clone size,J gene,V gene,CDR3 protein,CDR3 DNA
NA,NA,TRBJ2-7,TRBV18,CASSPRVGLGSYEQYF,TGTGCCAGCTCACCACGGGTGGGGTTAGGCTCCTACGAGCAGTACTTC
NA,NA,TRBJ2-5,TRBV10-1,CASSPAGAQETQYF,TGCGCCAGCAGCCCGGCGGGGGCCCAAGAGACCCAGTACTTC
TRBD1,NA,TRBJ1-6,TRBV2,CASSWGQGTYNSPLHF,TGTGCCAGCAGCTGGGGACAGGGCACCTATAATTCACCCCTCCACTTT
NA,NA,TRBJ1-3,TRBV7-9,CASSSGLERNTIYF,TGTGCCAGCAGCTCGGGACTAGAGAGAAACACCATATATTTT
TRBD2,NA,TRBJ2-1,TRBV18,CASSPPLGLAGYNEQFF,TGTGCCAGCTCACCGCCCCTCGGACTAGCGGGATACAATGAGCAGTTCTTC
TRBD2,NA,TRBJ2-1,TRBV20-1,CSAASGTSGTNEQFF,TGCAGTGCTGCGTCTGGGACTAGCGGGACCAATGAGCAGTTCTTC
TRBD2,NA,TRBJ2-1,TRBV4-1,CASSHLVAGLAYNEQFF,TGCGCCAGCAGCCACTTGGTAGCGGGGCTAGCCTACAATGAGCAGTTCTTC
NA,NA,TRBJ2-5,TRBV5-1,CASSLVALVSYREVEETQYF,TGCGCCAGCAGCTTGGTCGCTTTAGTTTCGTACAGGGAGGTTGAGGAGACCCAGTACTTC
TRBD1,few,TRBJ1-1,TRBV12-3/TRBV12-4,CASTKSGGLRNTEAFF,TGTGCCAGCACTAAATCAGGGGGCCTCAGGAACACTGAAGCTTTCTTT
NA,NA,TRBJ1-6,TRBV10-3,CATGVGVENSPLHF,TGTGCCACTGGGGTAGGGGTTGAGAATTCACCCCTCCACTTT
NA,NA,TRBJ2-5,TRBV10-2,CASSLLATGETQYF,TGCGCCAGCAGTTTGTTGGCGACGGGAGAGACCCAGTACTTC
NA,NA,TRBJ2-3,TRBV20-1,CSAGTVTDTQYF,TGCAGTGCTGGGACTGTCACAGATACACAGTATTTT
NA,NA,TRBJ2-2,TRBV27,CASSPDYAGELFF,TGTGCCAGCAGTCCCGACTACGCCGGGGAGCTGTTTTTT
NA,few,TRBJ2-7,TRBV6-6,CASSWRDGYEQYF,TGTGCCAGCAGTTGGAGGGACGGCTACGAGCAGTACTTC
NA,NA,TRBJ2-3,TRBV3-1,CASRVSLGTDTQYF,TGTGCCAGCAGGGTATCGTTGGGCACAGATACGCAGTATTTT
NA,once,TRBJ1-2,TRBV10-3,CAISDSGSTNYGYTF,TGTGCCATCAGTGATTCAGGGAGTACTAACTATGGCTACACCTTC
NA,many,TRBJ1-5,TRBV15,CATSRETGSNQPQHF,TGTGCCACCAGCAGAGAGACAGGTAGCAATCAGCCCCAGCATTTT
TRBD2,few,TRBJ2-7,TRBV10-3,CAISEPGLAGGLEQYF,TGTGCCATCAGTGAGCCGGGACTAGCGGGAGGGCTCGAGCAGTACTTC
NA,NA,TRBJ2-1,TRBV2,CASSGRAYNEQFF,TGTGCCAGCAGTGGCCGAGCATACAATGAGCAGTTCTTC
TRBD1,few,TRBJ1-2,TRBV10-3,CAISEDRDYGYTF,TGTGCCATCAGTGAAGACAGGGACTATGGCTACACCTTC
NA,NA,TRBJ2-1,TRBV7-9,CASSLRGDSLYNEQFF,TGTGCCAGCAGCTTAAGGGGGGACAGTCTGTACAATGAGCAGTTCTTC
TRBD2,NA,TRBJ2-1,TRBV4-1,CASSQPTSGGYNEQFF,TGCGCCAGCAGCCAACCAACTAGCGGGGGTTACAATGAGCAGTTCTTC
NA,NA,TRBJ2-5,TRBV7-3,CANNRAQETQYF,TGTGCCAATAACAGGGCACAAGAGACCCAGTACTTC
TRBD1,NA,TRBJ2-1,TRBV11-2,CASSNRDRGRRSYNEQFF,TGTGCCAGCAGCAACCGGGACAGGGGGCGCCGATCCTACAATGAGCAGTTCTTC
NA,NA,TRBJ2-5,TRBV15,CATSRDLQLGETQYF,TGTGCCACCAGCAGAGATCTGCAGCTTGGGGAGACCCAGTACTTC
TRBD2,few,TRBJ2-2,TRBV12-3/TRBV12-4,CASRRSGGATGELFF,TGTGCCAGCAGACGTAGCGGGGGGGCCACCGGGGAGCTGTTTTTT
NA,NA,TRBJ2-1,TRBV29-1,CSAVLGTSLGRYNNEQFF,TGCAGCGCCGTCCTTGGGACGAGCCTTGGTAGATACAACAATGAGCAGTTCTTC
TRBD2,few,TRBJ2-3,TRBV20-1,CSARDPGAGGGGTDTQYF,TGCAGTGCTAGAGACCCCGGTGCGGGAGGGGGGGGCACAGATACGCAGTATTTT
NA,few,TRBJ2-5,TRBV6-1,CASSRGVRETQYF,TGTGCCAGCAGCAGGGGCGTGAGAGAGACCCAGTACTTC
TRBD1,NA,TRBJ2-5,TRBV20-1,CSTTGAEETQYF,TGCAGTACGACAGGGGCAGAAGAGACCCAGTACTTC
NA,few,TRBJ1-2,TRBV7-9,CASSSLWTGGYTF,TGTGCCAGCAGCTCGCTCTGGACGGGCGGCTACACCTTC
NA,NA,TRBJ2-2,TRBV2,CASSDGGWELFF,TGTGCCAGCAGTGACGGGGGATGGGAGCTGTTTTTT
NA,few,TRBJ2-1,TRBV3-1,CASSQAGVFVSEQFF,TGTGCCAGCAGCCAAGCTGGGGTTTTTGTGAGTGAGCAGTTCTTC
NA,few,TRBJ1-4,TRBV6-1,CASSRGREGTNEKLFF,TGTGCCAGCAGTCGGGGCAGGGAGGGAACTAATGAAAAACTGTTTTTT
NA,NA,TRBJ1-1,TRBV18,CASSPPVSKNTEAFF,TGTGCCAGCTCACCACCGGTGTCCAAGAACACTGAAGCTTTCTTT
TRBD1,few,TRBJ2-3,TRBV6-6,CASVPGQGYTQYF,TGTGCCAGCGTACCGGGACAGGGGTATACGCAGTATTTT
NA,few,TRBJ2-2,TRBV20-1,CSARDKGNTGELFF,TGCAGTGCTAGAGACAAGGGCAACACCGGGGAGCTGTTTTTT
NA,NA,TRBJ2-1,TRBV29-1,CSVGLWRPTGYEQFF,TGCAGCGTTGGGTTGTGGCGTCCCACAGGGTATGAGCAGTTCTTC
NA,few,TRBJ1-5,TRBV15,CATSRVWGWSNQPQHF,TGTGCCACCAGCAGAGTTTGGGGTTGGAGCAATCAGCCCCAGCATTTT
NA,few,TRBJ1-2,TRBV3-1,CASSQAAGGLYGYTF,TGTGCCAGCAGCCAAGCTGCAGGAGGACTTTATGGCTACACCTTC
NA,NA,TRBJ2-1,TRBV2,CASTPLGEQFF,TGTGCCAGCACACCCCTAGGTGAGCAGTTCTTC